This T cell receptor (beta chain) was sequenced during a study of response to subunit inactivated influenza vaccine. Study outcomes and limitations: The authors put forward the suggestion that each seasonal influenza vaccination may bring in only a limited number of new T cells.

The CDR3 length is 16 residues. Trimming left V 0 bases short and J 1 base short, with 12 bases between. Germline CDR1 reads MGHRA; CDR2 reads YSYEKL. TCRdb fed the RT-PCR reads into MiXCR, producing one record per CDR3 protein. The sample has around 200,000 distinct CDR3 sequences; around 12% are singletons. This clonotype was counted only a few times. Its specificity is unknown. This same sample was also taken into another study, of T cells expressing NK-cell markers. That paper notes: Production of TCR beta cDNA relied on 5'RACE template switching with UMIs. Six donors had dominant NKG2C+ clonotypes that comprised about 1.0-7.0% of their CD8+ T cells. For several donors, these clonotypes were likewise the leading ones in the CD3+CD56-NKG2C+ fraction. HCMV specificity was not established for the expanded NKG2C+ T cell clones.

This receptor was obtained from a man aged 45-65 years who received an inactivated influenza vaccine. The material sequenced was CD8+ T cells sorted from PBMCs, taken approximately 12 days after vaccination. The chain uses TRBV4-1 and TRBJ1-1; D ambiguous. For the CDR3, the DNA is TGCGCCAGCAGCCAAGAGGTGCGGGCGGCGAACACTGAAGCTTTCTTT. It encodes CASSQEVRAANTEAFF.